A selection of T cell receptor beta chains follows, all from one sample in a study of T cells in Graves' hyperthyroidism and ophthalmopathy. Via MiXCR, TCRdb re-called the multiplex PCR reads, giving one row per CDR3 protein. The sample shows about 250,000 distinct CDR3 sequences, roughly 22% of them seen only once. The sample was blood. The receptor set was obtained from a man aged 30 to 45 with Graves' ophthalmopathy. Each CDR3 is given with its conserved first and last residue. D genes are given only for firm matches. Part of the rows lack a size; the others show once, few, many or a class for expanded clones.

CDR3nt: TGTGCCAGCACTAACCGGCGGAGCGGGAACTACAATGAGCAGTTCTTC
CDR3aa: CASTNRRSGNYNEQFF
d_gene: TRBD2
v_gene: TRBV27
j_gene: TRBJ2-1
abundance: -

CDR3nt: TGTGCCAGTCTTCCACCGGCCGGGGGGGAGAAAGAGGATAGCAATCAGCCCCAGCATTTT
CDR3aa: CASLPPAGGEKEDSNQPQHF
d_gene: -
v_gene: TRBV19
j_gene: TRBJ1-5
abundance: -

CDR3nt: TGTGCCAGCACTCTCCGGGGCTTCTCTAGCACAGATACGCAGTATTTT
CDR3aa: CASTLRGFSSTDTQYF
d_gene: -
v_gene: TRBV6-1
j_gene: TRBJ2-3
abundance: many

CDR3nt: TGTGCCAGTACCCCCCCGACGGGGTACACTGAAGCTTTCTTT
CDR3aa: CASTPPTGYTEAFF
d_gene: -
v_gene: TRBV19
j_gene: TRBJ1-1
abundance: -

CDR3nt: TGTGCCAGTAGTTACAACGACGGGGCGGGTCAGCCCCAGCATTTT
CDR3aa: CASSYNDGAGQPQHF
d_gene: -
v_gene: TRBV19
j_gene: TRBJ1-5
abundance: -

CDR3nt: TGTGCCAGCAGTCCGGACGGTGTGGTTTCCTACGAGCAGTACTTC
CDR3aa: CASSPDGVVSYEQYF
d_gene: -
v_gene: TRBV12-3/TRBV12-4
j_gene: TRBJ2-7
abundance: few

CDR3nt: TGTGCCAGCAGCACACAGGGGGGACCTAGCACAGATACGCAGTATTTT
CDR3aa: CASSTQGGPSTDTQYF
d_gene: TRBD1
v_gene: TRBV11-3
j_gene: TRBJ2-3
abundance: -

CDR3nt: TGTGCCAGCAGCTTTAGTGCGGGACAGGGGAACTCCTACGAGCAGTACTTC
CDR3aa: CASSFSAGQGNSYEQYF
d_gene: TRBD1
v_gene: TRBV7-8
j_gene: TRBJ2-7
abundance: -

CDR3nt: TGTGCCAGCAGCTTAGGGCGGATTAATGAAAAACTGTTTTTT
CDR3aa: CASSLGRINEKLFF
d_gene: -
v_gene: TRBV11-3
j_gene: TRBJ1-4
abundance: few

CDR3nt: TGTGCCAGCTCACCAGGTTGGGATCAGCCCCAGCATTTT
CDR3aa: CASSPGWDQPQHF
d_gene: -
v_gene: TRBV18
j_gene: TRBJ1-5
abundance: -

CDR3nt: TGCGCCAGCAGCTTACGAAACGGCTACAGCACAGATACGCAGTATTTT
CDR3aa: CASSLRNGYSTDTQYF
d_gene: -
v_gene: TRBV5-1
j_gene: TRBJ2-3
abundance: -

CDR3nt: TGTGCCAGCAGTTTTTTCCCCCGGGACGGTTCCTACGAGCAGTACTTC
CDR3aa: CASSFFPRDGSYEQYF
d_gene: -
v_gene: TRBV27
j_gene: TRBJ2-7
abundance: many

CDR3nt: TGTGCCAGTAGTATAGAGAGGTTACCGAACACTGAAGCTTTCTTT
CDR3aa: CASSIERLPNTEAFF
d_gene: -
v_gene: TRBV19
j_gene: TRBJ1-1
abundance: few

CDR3nt: TGTGCCAGCAGTGAAGAGGCTAGCGGGAAATACGAGCAGTACTTC
CDR3aa: CASSEEASGKYEQYF
d_gene: TRBD2
v_gene: TRBV2
j_gene: TRBJ2-7
abundance: many

CDR3nt: TGCGCCAGCAGCTTGTCTCCATCGAGGGGGACCGGGGAGCTGTTTTTT
CDR3aa: CASSLSPSRGTGELFF
d_gene: -
v_gene: TRBV5-1
j_gene: TRBJ2-2
abundance: -

CDR3nt: TGTGCCAGCAGCTCCTCGGAGGGATCTGGAAACACCATATATTTT
CDR3aa: CASSSSEGSGNTIYF
d_gene: -
v_gene: TRBV7-6
j_gene: TRBJ1-3
abundance: -

CDR3nt: TGTGCCAGCAGCTTACTAGCGCGGAACAACGGCAATGAGCAGTTCTTC
CDR3aa: CASSLLARNNGNEQFF
d_gene: -
v_gene: TRBV7-3
j_gene: TRBJ2-1
abundance: -

CDR3nt: TGTGCCAGCAGCCCGTACGGCGGAGCTGAAGCTTTCTTT
CDR3aa: CASSPYGGAEAFF
d_gene: -
v_gene: TRBV3-1
j_gene: TRBJ1-1
abundance: -

CDR3nt: TGTACCAGCAGTGAGAACCGACACTATCAGCCCCAGCATTTT
CDR3aa: CTSSENRHYQPQHF
d_gene: -
v_gene: TRBV2
j_gene: TRBJ1-5
abundance: -

CDR3nt: TGTGCCAGCAGCTTAGCGATCGGGGTATGGGGGGGAGTAACTCCGAATGAGCAGTTCTTC
CDR3aa: CASSLAIGVWGGVTPNEQFF
d_gene: TRBD2
v_gene: TRBV7-8
j_gene: TRBJ2-1
abundance: few